The present T cell receptor beta chain was sequenced within a study of cytotoxic CD8 clonotypes in ibrutinib-treated CLL. At the level of the study: Responses comprised 24 partial and 2 complete; at median around six years, roughly 15 remained remitted and about twelve progressed. Study results and limitations: Baseline clonality exceeded age-matched healthy donors and tracked circulating CD8+ T-cell counts. Having risen at ibrutinib response, clonality had fallen back toward baseline by progression.

The V end was cut by 1 base, the J end by 6 bases, with 16 bases between. This CDR3 is built from 16 residues. Germline CDR1 and CDR2: MNHNS and SASEGT. Using immunoSEQ multiplex PCR, the repertoire was profiled, and TCRdb retains in-frame clones only, with some absent. The table lists about 29,000 clones, roughly 60% of them singletons. Remarks on this clone: What it binds is unknown.

Source: PBMCs, taken before ibrutinib treatment. This chain links TRBV6-1 with TRBJ1-5, with D perhaps matching TRBD1 (6 bases). The origin of this receptor is a human donor with chronic lymphocytic leukemia. CDR3 DNA: TGTGCCAGCAGTGAAGGGCCCAGGGAGGGGGGTCAGCCCCAGCATTTT. It specifies CASSEGPREGGQPQHF.